Listed here is a single T cell receptor beta chain. These data are taken from a study of CD8+CD57+ T cells in acquired aplastic anemia. Study-level background: DNA from sorted CD4+ and CD8+ cells averaged approximately 3.5 ug.

An expansion of CD8+CD57+ cells by flow cytometry had been shown in patients chosen for sequencing. Severe acquired aplastic anemia was present in every patient. The CDR3 is 14 amino acids. J gave up 7 bases and V 6 bases, and 14 bases lay outside the gene matches. Germline V gene lookup returns CDR1 DFQATT and CDR2 SNEGSKA (reference sequence). Genomic DNA templated the TCR beta VDJ and CDR3 profiling. TCRdb redid the calling of the reads with MiXCR, one entry per CDR3 protein. The sample consists of approximately 190,000 distinct CDR3 sequences, roughly half of them appearing once. Sequences were obtained from sorted CD4+, CD8+, or CD8+CD57+ T cells (not recorded which) from PBMCs. This chain uses TRBV20-1 with TRBJ2-7; TRBD1 aligns across 8 bases. This receptor was identified in a human donor with aplastic anemia. The CDR3 DNA reads TGCAGTGCCCAACGTCGGCAGGGGGCGGGTGAGCAGTACTTC. Its protein is CSAQRRQGAGEQYF.